The 21 T cell receptor beta chains below were found in one sample sequenced in a study of cytomegalovirus exposure and HLA in healthy donors. Use of 60 Vbeta and 13 Jbeta primers characterized the PCR. Clones were read by immunoSEQ multiplex PCR, and TCRdb kept only the in-frame ones, dropping some. The sample includes tens of thousands of clones, over 60% of them seen just once. Sequenced sample: PBMCs. These receptors were obtained from a woman aged 40 to 55 in good health and CMV-seropositive.

This chain links TRBV29-1 with TRBJ2-7; a possible D gene is TRBD2 (5 bases). The CDR3 sequence is 13 residues long. V was trimmed by 4 bases and J by 4 bases, leaving 14 bases between them. The V gene's germline CDR1 is SQVTM and CDR2 ANQGSEA. CDR3 sequence reads: CSVVSVLDYEQYF. The CDR3 DNA is TGCAGCGTTGTTAGCGTCCTGGATTACGAGCAGTACTTC.

This chain joins TRBV9 and TRBJ2-5, with no clear D. The germline CDR1 and CDR2 sequences are SGDLS and YYNGEE. The CDR3 has 13 residues. Trimming shortened V by 4 bases and J by 2 bases, and 9 bases separated the two germline ends. CDR3 residues: CASSPSRQETQYF. The CDR3 nucleotides read TGTGCCAGCAGCCCGAGCCGTCAAGAGACCCAGTACTTC.

The chain couples TRBV7-2 to TRBJ2-5; possible D gene TRBD1, 7 bases. The DNA end is a closer match to TRBJ2-7, so the J assignment may be wrong. Germline V gene data show CDR1 as SGHTA and CDR2 as FQGNSA. The CDR3 is made up of 15 amino acids. The CDR3 nucleotides read TGTGCCAGCAGCTTAGATATGACAGGGAGGTTCGAGCAGTACTTC. It encodes CASSLDMTGRFEQYF.

The chain carries TRBV10-2 and TRBJ1-5; weak D call: TRBD1 (5 bases). The CDR3 is 16 amino acids. Germline values: CDR1 WSHSY, CDR2 SAAADI. V was clipped by 6 bases and J by 0 bases, with 15 bases between them. The DNA of the CDR3 is TGCGCCAGCAGGACTGGGTCAGGGAATAGCAATCAGCCCCAGCATTTT. It yields the protein CASRTGSGNSNQPQHF.

This clone was counted only a few times. The chain has TRBV11-3 and TRBJ2-2; 8 bases are shared with TRBD1. The CDR3 covers 15 residues. Germline V CDR1 and CDR2: SGHNT, YENEEA. V dropped 3 bases and J dropped 3; count of bases not matched to a gene: 3. The CDR3 loop reads CASSFGQGHTGELFF. Here the CDR3 DNA reads TGTGCCAGCAGCTTCGGACAGGGCCACACCGGGGAGCTGTTTTTT.

The chain couples TRBV11-2 to TRBJ2-7; 11 nucleotides agree with TRBD2. Germline values: CDR1 SGHAT, CDR2 FQNNGV. This CDR3 region has 15 residues. V was clipped by 6 bases and J by 4 bases; unmatched bases: 8. CDR3 residues: CASRTSGVAGYEQYF. CDR3 DNA sequence: TGTGCCAGCAGGACTAGCGGGGTCGCGGGGTACGAGCAGTACTTC.

This rearrangement joins TRBV7-8 to TRBJ2-5; possibly TRBD2 for D (6 bases). The CDR3 is made up of 14 amino acids. V was pared by 1 base and J by 5 bases, with 11 bases between. From germline, CDR1 is SGHVS and CDR2 FQNEAQ. CDR3 region: CASSLDFGGETQYF. DNA for the CDR3: TGTGCCAGCAGCTTAGATTTCGGAGGGGAGACCCAGTACTTC.

The chain links TRBV6-5 to TRBJ2-5; 8 nucleotides align to TRBD2. This CDR3 comprises 15 residues. The V gene end was trimmed by 7 bases and the J gene end by 4 bases; junction bases not matched to a gene: 11. Looked up from germline, CDR1 is MNHEY and CDR2 is SVGAGI. The CDR3 sequence is CASKRLAGGIETQYF. As DNA, the CDR3 is TGTGCCAGCAAACGCTTGGCGGGGGGCATAGAGACCCAGTACTTC.

This clone was observed once. The chain has TRBV30 and TRBJ1-6; 7 nucleotides line up with TRBD1. V shed 3 bases and J 7 bases; nucleotides not matched to a gene: 9. Germline CDR1 reads GTSNPN; CDR2 reads SVGIG (reference sequence). The CDR3 spans 15 residues. The CDR3 loop is CAWRTTGTANSPLHF. The CDR3 DNA reads TGTGCCTGGAGAACAACCGGGACAGCCAATTCACCCCTCCACTTT.

This clone has more than one count but fewer than ten. The chain couples TRBV19 to TRBJ1-2, with D perhaps matching TRBD1 (5 bases). The CDR3 sequence is 12 residues long. The V end was cut by 10 bases, the J end by 3 bases, with 12 bases between. Germline V gene lookup returns CDR1 LNHDA and CDR2 SQIVND (reference sequence). CDR3 in DNA: TGTGCCATTCAGGGTTTGGACTATGGCTACACCTTC. It codes for CAIQGLDYGYTF.

The V call is TRBV19, the J call TRBJ2-1; D not certain. With 3 bases removed from V and 7 bases from J, the gap between germline ends came to 16 bases. This CDR3 is built from 15 residues. The V gene's germline CDR1 is LNHDA and CDR2 SQIVND (reference sequence). The CDR3 here is CASSMAFASRNEQFF. CDR3 bases: TGTGCCAGTAGTATGGCCTTTGCGTCTAGGAATGAGCAGTTCTTC.

The chain links TRBV2 to TRBJ2-1, with 9 bases aligning to TRBD2. The V gene's germline CDR1 is SNHLY and CDR2 FYNNEI. With V trimmed by 6 bases and J by 5 bases, 26 bases remained unmatched. This CDR3 spans 21 amino acids. CDR3 coding DNA: TGTGCCAGCAGGGGGTCCCAGTGGGAGCGGGGGGCCCCTAACCAACACAATGAGCAGTTCTTC. It encodes CASRGSQWERGAPNQHNEQFF.

CDR3 sequence reads: CASSVGQGNQPQHF. The DNA for the CDR3 is TGTGCCAGCAGTGTAGGACAGGGGAATCAGCCCCAGCATTTT. The chain links TRBV28 to TRBJ1-5; 9 bases are a match to TRBD1. J was trimmed by 4 bases and V by 5 bases; bases with no gene match: 3. Germline CDR1 reads MDHEN; CDR2 reads SYDVKM. This CDR3 region has 14 residues.

J is TRBJ1-4 and V is TRBV10-3, with a weak D call TRBD1 (5 bases). CDR1 ENHRY and CDR2 SYGVKD come from the germline V gene. Trimming shortened V by 2 bases and J by 6 bases, and 19 bases separated the two germline ends. The CDR3 spans 17 residues. The chain's CDR3 is CAISEAAPGLKDEKLFF. The CDR3 DNA sequence: TGTGCCATCAGTGAGGCCGCTCCGGGACTAAAGGATGAAAAACTGTTTTTT.

The chain is built from TRBV19 and TRBJ2-7; weak D call: TRBD2 (6 bases). The CDR3 loop spans 11 amino acids. Germline CDR1 reads LNHDA; CDR2 reads SQIVND (reference sequence). V lost 9 bases and J 7 bases, leaving 13 bases between the germline ends. CDR3 region: CASRDSREQYF. Written as DNA, the CDR3 is TGTGCCAGCAGGGACTCGAGGGAGCAGTACTTC.

The chain combines TRBV6-6 with TRBJ1-5, with 7 positions matching TRBD1. The V and J ends lost 5 bases and 4 bases, in that order; junction bases with no gene match: 8. Per germline, CDR1 MNHNY and CDR2 SVGAGI (reference sequence). This CDR3 is built from 15 residues. CDR3 region: CASSPDRVRNQPQHF. CDR3 DNA: TGTGCCAGCAGTCCCGACAGGGTCAGAAATCAGCCCCAGCATTTT.

The table lists this clone with a few counts. This chain connects TRBV12-5 to TRBJ2-7; D possibly corresponds to TRBD1 (5 bases). V dropped 6 bases and J dropped 2 bases, with 14 bases sitting between them. The CDR3 runs to 14 residues. The germline V gene has CDR1 LGHNT and CDR2 FRNRAP. CDR3 DNA sequence: TGTGCTAGTGGCCACCGCACAGGACCCTACGAGCAGTACTTC. Protein product: CASGHRTGPYEQYF.

The genes are TRBV27 and TRBJ1-1, with 7 bases aligning to TRBD1. The CDR3 is 15 residues long. Unmatched junction bases numbered 5, after V lost 4 bases and J lost 0 bases. Looked up from germline, CDR1 is MNHEY and CDR2 is SMNVEV (reference sequence). As DNA, the CDR3 is TGTGCCAGCAGTTCTTGGGGACAGTTGAACACTGAAGCTTTCTTT. Translated: CASSSWGQLNTEAFF.

The chain has TRBV2 and TRBJ2-7; 8 bases line up with TRBD2. The V and J ends lost 6 bases and 5 bases, in that order; junction bases with no gene match: 9. Germline lookup yields CDR1 SNHLY and CDR2 FYNNEI. The CDR3 runs to 14 residues. The CDR3 DNA reads as TGTGCCAGCAGCCTGCGGGGGGATTTCGACGAGCAGTACTTC. Protein sequence: CASSLRGDFDEQYF.

J is TRBJ2-5 and V is TRBV30, with 7 bases fitting TRBD1. V lost 3 bases to trimming and J lost 5 bases; unmatched junction nucleotides: 6. Germline values: CDR1 GTSNPN, CDR2 SVGIG (reference sequence). The CDR3 extends over 13 amino acids. CDR3 nucleotide sequence: TGTGCCTGGAGCACCGGGACAGCGGAGACCCAGTACTTC. Translated, it gives CAWSTGTAETQYF.

The chain couples TRBV6-1 to TRBJ2-3, with a weak D call TRBD2 (6 bases). Germline loops: CDR1 MNHNS, CDR2 SASEGT. The CDR3 extends over 14 amino acids. V lost 6 bases to trimming and J lost 2 bases, with 12 bases between them. Here the CDR3 DNA reads TGTGCCAGCAGGCGGACTATTATCACAGATACGCAGTATTTT. Amino acids: CASRRTIITDTQYF.